This T cell receptor beta chain was identified during a study of OX40 agonist ivuxolimab in advanced cancers. Turning to the overall study: Ivuxolimab, which targeted the costimulatory receptor OX40 (CD134), was an agonistic, fully human IgG2 monoclonal antibody. Intravenous ivuxolimab was administered to patients every 2 weeks at six dose levels: 0.01, 0.1, 0.3, 1.5, 3 and 10 mg/kg. Of the 50 to 55 dose-escalation patients, hepatocellular carcinoma was present in around 20, melanoma in about 15, renal cell carcinoma in 9 and head and neck cancer in 9. In the dose-escalation cohort, 82.7% of patients were male, and the mean age was approximately 55 years, with a range of 23 to 79. Prior anti-PD-1, anti-PD-L1 or anti-CTLA-4 therapy was permitted, and 40% of dose-escalation patients had received checkpoint inhibitors. Partial responses were achieved by three dose-escalation patients, of whom one had hepatocellular carcinoma and two had cutaneous melanoma. Peripheral TCRbeta sequencing was intended to test whether TCR sequence diversity was altered and clonal T-cell expansion was caused by ivuxolimab. The paper reports the monotherapy dose-escalation portion (N of about 51 patients) of the phase I ivuxolimab trial.

As encoded in the germline V gene, CDR1 is SGHRS while CDR2 is YFSETQ. The CDR3 starts with the cysteine, ends with the phenylalanine, and has 14 residues. The retained sequence is limited to the CDR3, 42 bases, with the frame set at the first base. V is reduced by 5 bases and J by 1 base, leaving a spacing of 12 bases between them. About this clone itself: Its antigen is currently not known. Base qualities are not recorded, but no much larger clone differs from it by a single base.

Patients with autoimmune disease history or receiving systemic immunosuppression were excluded from the trial. Peripheral blood for TCR sequencing was collected from all dose cohorts at baseline, on cycle 4 day 1, and on cycle 7 day 1. The samples were taken from a phase I, first-in-human, multicenter, open-label dose-escalation trial of ivuxolimab. Adults with locally advanced or metastatic head and neck squamous cell, hepatocellular, melanoma or renal cell carcinoma were enrolled in the trial. Before TCR sequencing, CD4+ T cells and CD8+ T cells were sorted from peripheral blood as separate populations. To sequence the TCRbeta CDR3 region, genomic DNA was isolated from the sorted cells. The immunoSEQ Assay was used to sequence the TCRbeta CDR3 regions. The table comes from immuneACCESS by way of TCRdb, which keeps in-frame sequences with V and J called. Part of the clones is missing from these tables; in studies checked, under half for an unresolved V gene and the rest for unknown reasons. The sample data list some 50,000 clones, and 70% to 90% of these were observed just once. The ten biggest clones cover roughly 0.69% of the sample.

The paper as a whole reports these results and caveats: After ivuxolimab, CD8+ T cells had more expanded clones than CD4+ T cells on average. The antigen specificity of the clonally expanded peripheral T cells was not determined. Low levels of normalized T-cell clonal expansion were also shown by some nonresponding patients. In the 0.1-3.0 mg/kg groups, partial responders were among the patients with the lowest normalized peripheral clonal expansion, particularly in CD8+ T cells. At doses from 0.1 to 3.0 mg/kg, clonal expansion was seen in both CD4+ and CD8+ blood T cells between baseline and week 6.

The source of this sequence is an adult with an advanced solid tumor such as melanoma, head and neck, liver or kidney cancer. The material was CD4+ or CD8+ T cells sorted from blood, obtained in a trial of the OX40 agonist ivuxolimab. The V and J genes are TRBV5-1 and TRBJ1-1; tentative D gene TRBD1, with 6 bases matching. CDR3 sequence: CASRLTGPNTEAFF. The DNA sequence is TGCGCCAGCAGGCTAACAGGGCCGAACACTGAAGCTTTCTTT.